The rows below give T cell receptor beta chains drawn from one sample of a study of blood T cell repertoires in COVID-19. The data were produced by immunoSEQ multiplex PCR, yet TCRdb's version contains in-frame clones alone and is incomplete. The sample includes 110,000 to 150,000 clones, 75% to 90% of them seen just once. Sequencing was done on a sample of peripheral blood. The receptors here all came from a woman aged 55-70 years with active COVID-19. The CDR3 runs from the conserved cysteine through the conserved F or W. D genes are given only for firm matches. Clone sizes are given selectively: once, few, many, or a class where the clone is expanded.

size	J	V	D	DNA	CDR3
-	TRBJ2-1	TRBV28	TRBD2	TGTGCCGCCAGCAGTTTATCGGCTAGCGGGGGCTACAATGAGCAGTTCTTC	CAASSLSASGGYNEQFF
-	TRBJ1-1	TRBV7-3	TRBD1	TGTGCCAGCAGCATCCGGGACAGGGATTGGTGCACTGAAGCTTTCTTT	CASSIRDRDWCTEAFF
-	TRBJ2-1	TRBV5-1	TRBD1	TGCGCCAGCAGCTCCGGGACAGGGGGAAACAATGAGCAGTTCTTC	CASSSGTGGNNEQFF
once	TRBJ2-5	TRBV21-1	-	TGTGCCAGCAGTTTTTTAGCGGGAGAGGGTCAAGAGACCCAGTACTTC	CASSFLAGEGQETQYF
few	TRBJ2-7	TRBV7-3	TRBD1	TGTGCCAGCTTCGCCGGGACAGGGGGAAGGGAGCAGTACTTC	CASFAGTGGREQYF
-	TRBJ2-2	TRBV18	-	TGTGCCAGTCTAGAGGCCGACGGGGAGCTGTTTTTT	CASLEADGELFF
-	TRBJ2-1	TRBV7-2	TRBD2	TGTGCCGCCTTCATTCGTCTAGCGGGCTACAATGAGCAGTTCTTC	CAAFIRLAGYNEQFF
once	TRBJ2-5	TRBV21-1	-	TGTGCCAGCAGCAAAACCGGAGATGGCCAAGAGACCCAGTACTTC	CASSKTGDGQETQYF
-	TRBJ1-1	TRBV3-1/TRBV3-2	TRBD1	TGTGCCAGACCGGGACAGCCGGAAGGGAGTGAAGCTTTCTTT	CARPGQPEGSEAFF
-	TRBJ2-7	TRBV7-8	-	TGTGCCAGCAGTTATACACCCCCCGGGGACGAGCAGTACTTC	CASSYTPPGDEQYF
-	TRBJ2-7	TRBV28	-	TGTGCCAGCAGTCCGCCTAGGGCAGGGGCCTACGAGCAGTACTTC	CASSPPRAGAYEQYF
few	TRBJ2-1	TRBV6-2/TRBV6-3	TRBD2	TGTGCCAGCAGTTACTCGAAAGTACAGGGACTAGCGGGAGGGCCTATTGAGCAGTTCTTC	CASSYSKVQGLAGGPIEQFF
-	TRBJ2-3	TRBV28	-	TGTGCCACCGGGGAATCTAGCACAGATACGCAGTATTTT	CATGESSTDTQYF
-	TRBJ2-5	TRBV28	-	TGTGCCAGCAGCCCGTGGGCTAGCGCATATCCCCGGGAGACCCAGTACTTC	CASSPWASAYPRETQYF
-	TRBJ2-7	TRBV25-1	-	TGTGCCAGCAGTGAGGGGTTCGCGGGGGAGCAGTACTTC	CASSEGFAGEQYF
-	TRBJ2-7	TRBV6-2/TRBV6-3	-	TGTGCCAGCAGTCCCTCCGCAGGGTACGAGCAGTACTTC	CASSPSAGYEQYF
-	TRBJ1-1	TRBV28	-	TGTGCCAGCAGTTTAGGGGGGGTGGCAGCTGAGGAAGCTTTCTTT	CASSLGGVAAEEAFF
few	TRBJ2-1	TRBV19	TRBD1	TGTGCCAGTAGTATTAGTGGGACAGGGGCCTTTAATGAGCAGTTCTTC	CASSISGTGAFNEQFF
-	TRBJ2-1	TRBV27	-	TGTGCCAGCAGTTTAATGGGGGGATTAGTCGGTAATGAGCAGTTCTTC	CASSLMGGLVGNEQFF
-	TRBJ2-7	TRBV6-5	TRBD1	TGTGCCAGCAGTAAACAGGGGGTAAACTACGAGCAGTACTTC	CASSKQGVNYEQYF
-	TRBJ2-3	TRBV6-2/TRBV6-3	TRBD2	TGTGCCAGCAGTTACTCGGCTAGCGGGAGATTGGATACGCAGTATTTT	CASSYSASGRLDTQYF
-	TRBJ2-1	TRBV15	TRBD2	TGTGCCACCAGCAGCCCCGGGGGACTAGCGGTACCCCGGGATGAGCAGTTCTTC	CATSSPGGLAVPRDEQFF
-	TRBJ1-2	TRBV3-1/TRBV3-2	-	TGTGCCAGCAGCCACCCAATCCCGGGTACTGGCTACACCTTC	CASSHPIPGTGYTF
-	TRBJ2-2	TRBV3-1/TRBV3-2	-	TGTGCCAGCACAGGGCCCCTAGTAGCCGGGGAGCTGTTTTTT	CASTGPLVAGELFF
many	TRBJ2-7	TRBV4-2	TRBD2	TGTGCCAGCAGCCAAGATGGAACTAGCGCCTCCTACGAGCAGTACTTC	CASSQDGTSASYEQYF
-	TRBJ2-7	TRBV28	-	TGTGCCAGCAACCTCTCGACTCAGGACTACCTAGCCAACGAGCAGTACTTC	CASNLSTQDYLANEQYF
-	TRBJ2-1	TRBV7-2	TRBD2	TGTGCCAGCAGCTCGCTAACTAGCGGGAGGACAATGAAGCAGTTCTTC	CASSSLTSGRTMKQFF
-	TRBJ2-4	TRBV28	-	TGTGCCAGCAGTCGCTATCCCCGACAGGCGAAAAACATTCAGTACTTC	CASSRYPRQAKNIQYF
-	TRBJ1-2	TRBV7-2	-	TGTGCCAGCAGCTTACCGGGGGTTAACTATGGCTACACCTTC	CASSLPGVNYGYTF
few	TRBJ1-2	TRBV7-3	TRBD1	TGTGCCAGCAGCTTCGGGACAGGGAGTACCTACACCTTC	CASSFGTGSTYTF